This T cell receptor beta chain was documented in a study of human T cells and chemical hapten exposure. Study-level findings and limits: Following DPC sensitization, TCRs present above 1 in 1000 frequency showed no change.

The time point was: patch test 3, about 24 weeks after DPC sensitization. Documented treatment: therapeutic diphenylcyclopropenone sensitization with weekly scalp DPC. TCRdb re-derived calls from the RACE reads in MiXCR, one entry per CDR3 protein. The sample carries around 85,000 distinct CDR3 sequences, 10% to 15% recorded once. This CDR3 contains 17 residues. Germline CDR1 SSHAT, CDR2 FNYEAQ (reference sequence). This clonotype was picked up many times. Its specificity is unknown. The germline gene is not matched at one end of the junction; a read error may be the cause. This receptor was taken from a woman in her 50s with alopecia areata. Some clones in this sample may be carry-over from other donors' samples. Sequences were derived from whole blood, sampled in connection with sensitization to the hapten diphenylcyclopropenone (DPC). The J gene is TRBJ2-6, the V gene TRBV7-7; the match to TRBD1 covers 10 bases. CDR3 in DNA: TGTGCTAGCAGCCCGGACAGGGGGGGTACTTTGGCCAACGTCCTGACTTTC. Protein sequence: CASSPDRGGTLANVLTF.